A single T cell receptor (beta chain) is shown here with its context. Repertoires were generated with immunoSEQ multiplex PCR, while TCRdb's copy carries only in-frame clones and drops some. The repertoire includes about 140,000 clones, about 75% of them detected once, and 2.5% to 3% sits in the top ten. The CDR3 has 17 residues. With 4 bases clipped from V and 4 bases from J, the junction kept 13 bases outside the gene matches. The V gene's germline CDR1 is LGHDT and CDR2 YNNKEL (reference sequence). The record originates from a study of blood T cell repertoires in COVID-19. Background on the study: Some COVID-19 samples were acute and others convalescent; all came from the United States, Italy and Spain. From T cells, B-cell-depleted T cells, or PBMCs came the material, which was cDNA or gDNA.

Residents of 20 to 25 US areas, aged roughly 18 to 89 years, made up the participants. Donors were grouped by their self-reported clinical history. Material for sequencing was PBMCs or T cells enriched from blood (not recorded which). The chain uses TRBV3-1 (or the pseudogene TRBV3-2) and TRBJ2-5, with 9 bases that match TRBD2. The origin of this receptor is a woman in her 50s who had recovered from COVID-19. CDR3 amino acids: CASSPRRGGGAGETQYF. The CDR3 nucleotides are TGTGCCAGCAGCCCCAGGCGGGGCGGGGGGGCCGGAGAGACCCAGTACTTC.